This TCR beta chain was documented in a study of T cell responses to AZD1222 COVID-19 vaccine. Background on the study: Doses given second, at about 4 or about 12 weeks, were pooled.

The germline V gene has CDR1 SGHAT and CDR2 FQNNGV. The CDR3 runs to 14 residues. The ends were cut back, 1 base at V and 8 bases at J, with 11 bases in the middle. TCRdb's table, derived via immunoSEQ multiplex PCR, lists solely in-frame clones and lacks some. The sample carries about 140,000 clones, around 90% recorded once. Concerning this clone: Its antigen is currently unknown.

Notes on the study in general: Among spike-specific TCRs, nearly half reportedly target unmutated variant regions. Among the donors, most were white British and more were female, and clonal diversity was possibly underestimated. There were repertoire samples only from the period after the peak T cell response.

The sequence came from an adult in good health. The chain is built from TRBV11-2 and TRBJ2-2; tentative D call: TRBD1 (5 bases). The sample in question was peripheral blood, obtained on day 0 of AZD1222 vaccination. The CDR3 spells CASSLGPGSGELFF. The DNA of the CDR3 is TGTGCCAGCAGCTTAGGGCCAGGGTCTGGGGAGCTGTTTTTT.